This is a list of T cell receptor beta chains from one sample in a study of identical twins. TCRdb re-derived calls from the 5' RACE reads in MiXCR, one entry per CDR3 protein. In the table there are around 1.7 million distinct CDR3 sequences, more than 30% of which are singletons. What was sequenced was cord blood. The receptors were gathered from a newborn girl in good health. CDR3s include the opening cysteine and the closing phenylalanine or tryptophan. The order of the fields is clone size, J gene, D gene, V gene, CDR3 protein, CDR3 DNA. D genes are given only for firm matches. A clone size is listed for some rows: how often the clone was seen (once, few, many), or a class if it is expanded.

abundance: few
j_gene: TRBJ1-5
d_gene: .
v_gene: TRBV5-1
CDR3aa: CASSLGVDNQPQHF
CDR3nt: TGCGCCAGCAGCTTGGGCGTTGACAATCAGCCCCAGCATTTT

abundance: .
j_gene: TRBJ1-2
d_gene: .
v_gene: TRBV27
CDR3aa: CASSLSIPARANYGYTF
CDR3nt: TGTGCCAGCAGTTTATCGATCCCCGCCAGGGCTAACTATGGCTACACCTTC

abundance: many
j_gene: TRBJ2-3
d_gene: TRBD2
v_gene: TRBV27
CDR3aa: CASSVIRTRPSDTQYF
CDR3nt: TGTGCCAGCAGTGTAATTAGGACTAGACCGAGCGATACGCAGTATTTT

abundance: .
j_gene: TRBJ2-7
d_gene: TRBD1
v_gene: TRBV6-6
CDR3aa: CASRSRPGQLYEQYF
CDR3nt: TGTGCCAGCAGATCGCGACCGGGACAGCTCTACGAGCAGTACTTC

abundance: few
j_gene: TRBJ1-1
d_gene: .
v_gene: TRBV5-1
CDR3aa: CASLFSDTEAFF
CDR3nt: TGCGCCAGCCTATTCTCGGACACTGAAGCTTTCTTT

abundance: many
j_gene: TRBJ1-6
d_gene: .
v_gene: TRBV6-5
CDR3aa: CASSYGGDSPLHF
CDR3nt: TGTGCCAGCAGTTACGGTGGAGATTCACCCCTCCACTTT

abundance: few
j_gene: TRBJ1-6
d_gene: .
v_gene: TRBV7-2
CDR3aa: CASSLRAGSYNSPLHF
CDR3nt: TGTGCCAGCAGCTTACGAGCAGGCTCCTATAATTCACCCCTCCACTTT

abundance: .
j_gene: TRBJ2-7
d_gene: .
v_gene: TRBV7-9
CDR3aa: CASSLVRGVVHEQYF
CDR3nt: TGTGCCAGCAGCTTAGTGAGAGGAGTCGTCCACGAGCAGTACTTC

abundance: few
j_gene: TRBJ2-7
d_gene: .
v_gene: TRBV28
CDR3aa: CASSFLGGDEQYF
CDR3nt: TGTGCCAGCAGTTTTCTGGGGGGCGACGAGCAGTACTTC

abundance: .
j_gene: TRBJ2-4
d_gene: .
v_gene: TRBV9
CDR3aa: CASSGDTLGNKNIQYF
CDR3nt: TGTGCCAGCAGCGGTGACACCCTCGGGAACAAAAACATTCAGTACTTC

abundance: .
j_gene: TRBJ2-2
d_gene: .
v_gene: TRBV11-2
CDR3aa: CASSLGERGLFF
CDR3nt: TGTGCCAGCAGCTTAGGGGAACGTGGGCTGTTTTTT

abundance: .
j_gene: TRBJ2-3
d_gene: TRBD2
v_gene: TRBV4-2
CDR3aa: CASSQVAGGWGDTQYF
CDR3nt: TGTGCCAGCAGCCAAGTAGCGGGAGGTTGGGGAGATACGCAGTATTTT